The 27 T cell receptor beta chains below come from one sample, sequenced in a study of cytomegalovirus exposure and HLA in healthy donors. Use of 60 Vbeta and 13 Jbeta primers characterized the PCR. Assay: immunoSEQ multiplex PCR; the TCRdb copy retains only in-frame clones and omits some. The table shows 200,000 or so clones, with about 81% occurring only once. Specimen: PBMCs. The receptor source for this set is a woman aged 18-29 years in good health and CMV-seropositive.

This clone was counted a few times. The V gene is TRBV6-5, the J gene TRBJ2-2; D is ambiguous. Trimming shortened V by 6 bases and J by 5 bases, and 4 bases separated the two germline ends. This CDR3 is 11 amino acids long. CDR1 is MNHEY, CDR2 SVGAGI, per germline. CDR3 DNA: TGTGCCAGCAGCCGGACCGGGGAGCTGTTTTTT. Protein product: CASSRTGELFF.

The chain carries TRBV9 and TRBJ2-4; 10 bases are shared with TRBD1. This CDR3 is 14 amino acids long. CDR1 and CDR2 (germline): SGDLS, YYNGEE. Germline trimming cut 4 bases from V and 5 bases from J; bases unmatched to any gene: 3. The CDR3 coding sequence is TGTGCCAGCAGCTTCGGACAGGGGGAAAACATTCAGTACTTC. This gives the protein CASSFGQGENIQYF.

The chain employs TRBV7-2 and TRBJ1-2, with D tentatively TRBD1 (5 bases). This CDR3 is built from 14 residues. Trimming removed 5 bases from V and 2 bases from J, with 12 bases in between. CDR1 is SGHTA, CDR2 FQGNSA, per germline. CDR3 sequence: CASSQDNSNYGYTF. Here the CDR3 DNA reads TGTGCCAGCAGCCAGGACAACTCCAACTATGGCTACACCTTC.

CDR3 loop: CASSLVVSSYEQYF. CDR3 sequence (DNA): TGCGCCAGCAGCTTGGTTGTTAGCTCCTACGAGCAGTACTTC. J is TRBJ2-7 and V is TRBV5-1, with no clear D. CDR3 size: 14 residues. The V and J ends lost 0 bases and 0 bases respectively, with 7 bases between them. Per the germline V gene, CDR1 is SGHRS and CDR2 is YFSETQ.

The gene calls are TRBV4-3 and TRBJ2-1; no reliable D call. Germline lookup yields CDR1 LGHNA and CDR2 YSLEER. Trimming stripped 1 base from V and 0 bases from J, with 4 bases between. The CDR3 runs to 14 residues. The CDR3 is CASSQANSYNEQFF. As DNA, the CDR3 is TGCGCCAGCAGCCAAGCCAACTCCTACAATGAGCAGTTCTTC.

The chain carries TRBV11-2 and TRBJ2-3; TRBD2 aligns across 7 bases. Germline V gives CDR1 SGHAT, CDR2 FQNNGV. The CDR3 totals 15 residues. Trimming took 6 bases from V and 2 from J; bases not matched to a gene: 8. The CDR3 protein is CASRKWGGVTDTQYF. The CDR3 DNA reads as TGTGCCAGCAGGAAGTGGGGGGGGGTCACAGATACGCAGTATTTT.

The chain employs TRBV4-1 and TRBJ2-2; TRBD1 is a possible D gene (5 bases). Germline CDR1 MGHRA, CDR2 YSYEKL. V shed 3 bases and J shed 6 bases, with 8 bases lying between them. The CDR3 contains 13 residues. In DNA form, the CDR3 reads TGCGCCAGCAGCCATACGACAGCCGGGGAGCTGTTTTTT. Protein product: CASSHTTAGELFF.

The CDR3 sequence is CASSLAGANTEAFF. The CDR3 coding sequence is TGTGCCAGCAGCTTAGCAGGGGCAAACACTGAAGCTTTCTTT. The chain is built from TRBV7-3 and TRBJ1-1; the D gene is possibly TRBD1 (6 bases). CDR1 is SGHTA, CDR2 FQGTGA, per germline. The V gene lost 2 bases and the J gene lost 2 bases, with 9 bases spanning the gap. The CDR3 has 14 amino acids. Combining the CDR3 with reference TRBV7-3 and TRBJ1-1 gives the whole variable domain GAGVSQTPSNKVTEKGKYVELRCDPISGHTALYWYRQSLGQGPEFLIYFQGTGAADDSGLPNDRFFAVRPEGSVSTLKIQRTERGDSAVYLCASSLAGANTEAFFGQGTRLTVV.

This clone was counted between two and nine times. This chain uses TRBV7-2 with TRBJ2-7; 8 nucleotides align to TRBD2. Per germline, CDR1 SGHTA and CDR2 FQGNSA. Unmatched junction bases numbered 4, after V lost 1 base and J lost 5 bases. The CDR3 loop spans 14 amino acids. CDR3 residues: CASSLELLADEQYF. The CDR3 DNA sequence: TGTGCCAGCAGCTTAGAGTTACTAGCGGACGAGCAGTACTTC.

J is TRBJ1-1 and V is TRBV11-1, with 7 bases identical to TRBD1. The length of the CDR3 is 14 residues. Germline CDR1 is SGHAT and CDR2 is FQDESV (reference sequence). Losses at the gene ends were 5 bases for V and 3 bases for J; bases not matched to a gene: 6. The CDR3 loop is CASSRNRGDTEAFF. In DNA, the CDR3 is TGTGCCAGCAGCCGCAACAGGGGTGACACTGAAGCTTTCTTT.

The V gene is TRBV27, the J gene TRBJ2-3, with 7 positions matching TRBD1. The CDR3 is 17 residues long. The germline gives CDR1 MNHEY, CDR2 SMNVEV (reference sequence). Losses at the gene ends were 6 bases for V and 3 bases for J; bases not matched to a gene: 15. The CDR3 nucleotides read TGTGCCAGCAGCAATCTCCGGACAGGTTTAAGGACAGATACGCAGTATTTT. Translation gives CASSNLRTGLRTDTQYF.

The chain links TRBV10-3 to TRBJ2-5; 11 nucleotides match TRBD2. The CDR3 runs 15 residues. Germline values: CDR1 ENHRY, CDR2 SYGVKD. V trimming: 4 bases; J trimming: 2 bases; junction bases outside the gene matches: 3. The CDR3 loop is CAISGSGGAQETQYF. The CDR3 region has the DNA TGTGCCATCAGTGGTAGCGGGGGGGCACAAGAGACCCAGTACTTC.

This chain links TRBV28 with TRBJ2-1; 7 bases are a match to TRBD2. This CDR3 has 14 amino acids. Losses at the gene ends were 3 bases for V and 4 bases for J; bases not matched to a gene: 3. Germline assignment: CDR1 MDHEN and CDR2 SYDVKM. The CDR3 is CASSLSGGYNEQFF. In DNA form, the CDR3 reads TGTGCCAGCAGTTTGTCCGGGGGGTACAATGAGCAGTTCTTC.

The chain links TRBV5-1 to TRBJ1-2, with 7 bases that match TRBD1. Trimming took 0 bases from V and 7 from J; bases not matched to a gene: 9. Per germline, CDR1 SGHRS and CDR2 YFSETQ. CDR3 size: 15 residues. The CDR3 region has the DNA TGCGCCAGCAGCTTGGCCGGTAACAGGGGCCGTGGCTACACCTTC. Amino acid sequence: CASSLAGNRGRGYTF.

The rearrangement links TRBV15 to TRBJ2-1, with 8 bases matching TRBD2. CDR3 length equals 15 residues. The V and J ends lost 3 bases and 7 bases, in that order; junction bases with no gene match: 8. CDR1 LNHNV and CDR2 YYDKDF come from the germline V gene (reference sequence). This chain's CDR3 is CATSSGGGLLNEQFF. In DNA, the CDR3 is TGTGCCACCAGCAGTGGCGGGGGGCTTTTGAATGAGCAGTTCTTC.

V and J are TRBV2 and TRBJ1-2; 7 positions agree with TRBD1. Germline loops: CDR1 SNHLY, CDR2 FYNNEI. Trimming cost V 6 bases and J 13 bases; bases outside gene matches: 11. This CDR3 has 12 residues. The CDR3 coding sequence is TGTGCCAGCAGGTCGCCGGGACAGCGTCTCACCTTC. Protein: CASRSPGQRLTF.

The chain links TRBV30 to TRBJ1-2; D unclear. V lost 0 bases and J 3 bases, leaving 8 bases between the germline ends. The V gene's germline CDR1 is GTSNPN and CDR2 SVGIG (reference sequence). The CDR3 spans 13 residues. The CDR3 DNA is TGTGCCTGGAGTGTTCTGAACTACTATGGCTACACCTTC. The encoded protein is CAWSVLNYYGYTF. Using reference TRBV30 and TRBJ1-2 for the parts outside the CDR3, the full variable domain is SQTIHQWPATLVQPVGSPLSLECTVEGTSNPNLYWYRQAAGRGLQLLFYSVGIGQISSEVPQNLSASRPQDRQFILSSKKLLLSDSGFYLCAWSVLNYYGYTFGSGTRLTVV.

The CDR3 loop reads CASSKGVQQGARTKNIQYF. The DNA of the CDR3 is TGTGCCAGCAGCAAAGGAGTCCAACAGGGGGCGAGGACCAAAAACATTCAGTACTTC. The chain joins TRBV21-1 to TRBJ2-4; the DNA was not used to check the table's D call, TRBD1. TRBV21-1 is listed as a pseudogene. The CDR3 totals 19 residues.

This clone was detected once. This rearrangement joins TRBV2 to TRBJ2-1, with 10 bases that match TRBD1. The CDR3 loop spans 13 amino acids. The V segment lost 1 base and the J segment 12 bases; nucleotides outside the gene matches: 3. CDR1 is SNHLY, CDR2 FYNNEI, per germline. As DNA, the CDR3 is TGTGCCAGCAGTGAAGATCGGACAGGGGGGCAGTTCTTC. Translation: CASSEDRTGGQFF.

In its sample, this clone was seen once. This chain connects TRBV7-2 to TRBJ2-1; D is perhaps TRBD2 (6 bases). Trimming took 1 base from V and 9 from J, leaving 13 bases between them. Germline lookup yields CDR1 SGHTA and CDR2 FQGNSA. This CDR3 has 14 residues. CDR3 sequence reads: CASSLGSSGFEQFF. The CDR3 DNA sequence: TGTGCCAGCAGCTTAGGTTCCAGCGGGTTTGAGCAGTTCTTC.

This chain's CDR3 is CASSLGAGGRTETQYF. For the CDR3, the DNA is TGTGCCAGCAGCCTGGGGGCCGGGGGGCGAACCGAGACCCAGTACTTC. The V gene is TRBV7-2, the J gene TRBJ2-5; D possibly corresponds to TRBD2 (7 bases). This CDR3 has 16 residues. The germline gives CDR1 SGHTA, CDR2 FQGNSA. V shed 5 bases and J shed 5 bases, with 21 bases lying between them.

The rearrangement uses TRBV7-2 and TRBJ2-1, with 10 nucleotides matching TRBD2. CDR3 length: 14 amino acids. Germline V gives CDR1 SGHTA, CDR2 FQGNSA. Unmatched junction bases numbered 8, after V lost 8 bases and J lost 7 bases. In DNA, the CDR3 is TGTGCCAGCGATTTTAGCGGGGGGTTGAATGAGCAGTTCTTC. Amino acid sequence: CASDFSGGLNEQFF.

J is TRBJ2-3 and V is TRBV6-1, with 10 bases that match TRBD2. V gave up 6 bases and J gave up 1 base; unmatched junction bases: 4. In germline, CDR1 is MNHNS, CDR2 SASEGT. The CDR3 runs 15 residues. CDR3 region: CASSLAGARTDTQYF. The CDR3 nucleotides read TGTGCCAGCAGCCTAGCGGGGGCCCGCACAGATACGCAGTATTTT.

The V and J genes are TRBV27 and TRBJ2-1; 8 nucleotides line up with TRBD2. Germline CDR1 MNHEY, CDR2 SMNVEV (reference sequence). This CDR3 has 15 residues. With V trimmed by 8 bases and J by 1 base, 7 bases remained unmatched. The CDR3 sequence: CASGLSGGSYNEQFF. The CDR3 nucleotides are TGTGCCAGCGGCCTGAGCGGGGGATCCTACAATGAGCAGTTCTTC.

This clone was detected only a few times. The CDR3 sequence: CASSSSPHGTEQYF. The CDR3 coding sequence is TGTGCCAGCAGCTCCTCCCCCCACGGGACTGAGCAGTACTTC. The genes are TRBV11-3 and TRBJ2-7; the D gene is possibly TRBD2 (6 bases). The CDR3 sequence is 14 residues long. Germline V gives CDR1 SGHNT, CDR2 YENEEA. The V and J ends lost 4 bases and 7 bases respectively, with 17 bases between them.

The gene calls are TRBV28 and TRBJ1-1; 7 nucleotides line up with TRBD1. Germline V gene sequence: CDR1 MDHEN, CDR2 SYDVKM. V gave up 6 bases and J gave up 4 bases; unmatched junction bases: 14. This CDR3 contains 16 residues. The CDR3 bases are TGTGCCAGCAGACATACAGGGGAACTAAGGGGCACTGAAGCTTTCTTT. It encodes CASRHTGELRGTEAFF.

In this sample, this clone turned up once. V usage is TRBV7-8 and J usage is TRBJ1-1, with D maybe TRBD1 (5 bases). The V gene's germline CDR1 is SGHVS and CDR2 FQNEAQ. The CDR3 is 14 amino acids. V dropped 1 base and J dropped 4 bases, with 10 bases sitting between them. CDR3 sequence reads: CASSLGGGGTEAFF. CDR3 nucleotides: TGTGCCAGCAGCTTAGGGGGGGGAGGCACTGAAGCTTTCTTT.